The 13 T cell receptor beta chains in this list originate from one sample, sequenced in a study of somatic mutations in cytotoxic T cells in rheumatoid arthritis. Sequenced by immunoSEQ multiplex PCR; TCRdb stores in-frame clones only, minus some. The sample carries 15,000 to 20,000 clones, roughly four fifths recorded once. Sequencing was done on a sample of CD8+ T cells sorted from blood. These receptors were taken from an adult with rheumatoid arthritis.

This clone was detected only a few times. The genes are TRBV4-3 and TRBJ1-1; no reliable D call. The CDR3 contains 13 residues. Germline V lookup: CDR1 LGHNA, CDR2 YSLEER. Trimming stripped 0 bases from V and 6 bases from J, with 8 bases between. Written as DNA, the CDR3 is TGCGCCAGCAGCCAAGATAACGGACCTGAAGCTTTCTTT. The encoded protein is CASSQDNGPEAFF.

This chain connects TRBV5-1 to TRBJ2-1; TRBD1 aligns across 10 bases. The junction had 9 bases not matched to a gene; V was cut back by 5 bases and J by 7 bases. This CDR3 has 15 residues. The germline gives CDR1 SGHRS, CDR2 YFSETQ. The CDR3 sequence is CASRDGQGELNEQFF. The DNA of the CDR3 is TGCGCCAGCAGGGATGGACAGGGGGAGTTAAATGAGCAGTTCTTC.

The chain joins TRBV28 to TRBJ2-1; 8 bases are shared with TRBD2. This CDR3 is built from 18 residues. Germline V gene sequence: CDR1 MDHEN, CDR2 SYDVKM. The ends lost 10 bases at V and 3 bases at J; junction bases unmatched: 20. The chain's CDR3 is CATSPVLLGAGVYNEQFF. For the CDR3, the DNA is TGTGCCACCTCCCCGGTCCTGTTGGGAGCGGGGGTCTACAATGAGCAGTTCTTC. The full variable domain, completed using reference TRBV28 and TRBJ2-1, is DVKVTQSSRYLVKRTGEKVFLECVQDMDHENMFWYRQDPGLGLRLIYFSYDVKMKEKGDIPEGYSVSREKKERFSLILESASTNQTSMYLCATSPVLLGAGVYNEQFFGPGTRLTVL.

The chain couples TRBV4-3 to TRBJ2-7, with D hard to call. This CDR3 is built from 14 residues. Germline CDR1 and CDR2: LGHNA and YSLEER. The germline V and J ends were trimmed by 3 bases and 3 bases, with 12 bases remaining between them. CDR3 loop: CASSQERIYYEQYF. In nucleotides, the CDR3 is TGCGCCAGCAGCCAGGAGCGAATATACTACGAGCAGTACTTC.

The chain employs TRBV28 and TRBJ2-7; D remains ambiguous. Germline loops: CDR1 MDHEN, CDR2 SYDVKM. This CDR3 has 15 residues. Trimming shortened V by 1 base and J by 3 bases, and 13 bases separated the two germline ends. The CDR3 here is CASSLSPTPRYEQYF. As DNA, the CDR3 is TGTGCCAGCAGTTTATCACCAACCCCCCGCTACGAGCAGTACTTC. The full variable domain, completed using reference TRBV28 and TRBJ2-7, is DVKVTQSSRYLVKRTGEKVFLECVQDMDHENMFWYRQDPGLGLRLIYFSYDVKMKEKGDIPEGYSVSREKKERFSLILESASTNQTSMYLCASSLSPTPRYEQYFGPGTRLTVT.

The chain carries TRBV27 and TRBJ2-7, with TRBD1 matching 7 bases. Germline V gene sequence: CDR1 MNHEY, CDR2 SMNVEV (reference sequence). This CDR3 has 15 residues. The V segment lost 1 base and the J segment 6 bases; nucleotides outside the gene matches: 9. CDR3 residues: CASSLYGQGVREQYF. DNA for the CDR3: TGTGCCAGCAGTTTATACGGTCAGGGGGTTCGCGAGCAGTACTTC.

The genes are TRBV10-3 and TRBJ2-5, with 8 bases identical to TRBD1. This CDR3 contains 15 residues. The germline gives CDR1 ENHRY, CDR2 SYGVKD. The J segment lost 3 bases and the V segment lost 2 bases, leaving 5 bases of the junction unmatched. The CDR3 DNA reads TGTGCCATCAGTGAGCCGGACAGGGAGAAAGAGACCCAGTACTTC. Amino acid sequence: CAISEPDREKETQYF.

This sequence joins TRBV28 and TRBJ2-7; D is tentatively TRBD1 or TRBD2 (5 bases each). Germline CDR1 is MDHEN and CDR2 is SYDVKM. The V and J ends lost 5 bases and 4 bases respectively, with 21 bases between them. The CDR3 loop spans 16 amino acids. Written as DNA, the CDR3 is TGTGCCAGCAGTCCACCCAGGGTGGGGGTAATTTACGAGCAGTACTTC. Its protein product is CASSPPRVGVIYEQYF.

The rearrangement joins TRBV28 to TRBJ2-5; 8 nucleotides align to TRBD2. Per the germline V gene, CDR1 is MDHEN and CDR2 is SYDVKM. J gave up 5 bases and V 6 bases, and 14 bases lay outside the gene matches. CDR3 length equals 16 residues. Here the CDR3 DNA reads TGTGCCAGCAGCCTTGCCGGGACTAGGGCTCGGGAGACCCAGTACTTC. As protein: CASSLAGTRARETQYF.

The chain uses TRBV9 and TRBJ1-6; perhaps TRBD1 as D (5 bases). Trimming stripped 0 bases from V and 0 bases from J, with 7 bases between. Germline-derived CDR1 and CDR2 are SGDLS and YYNGEE. There are 16 residues in the CDR3. The CDR3 coding sequence is TGTGCCAGCAGCGTAGGAGGGGTCTCCTATAATTCACCCCTCCACTTT. This gives the protein CASSVGGVSYNSPLHF.

The genes are TRBV15 and TRBJ1-2, with a tentative D call TRBD1 (5 bases). Germline CDR1 is LNHNV and CDR2 is YYDKDF (reference sequence). The CDR3 spans 13 residues. The ends were cut back, 1 base at V and 7 bases at J, with 10 bases in the middle. The CDR3 coding sequence is TGTGCCACCAGCAGAGCAGGGACCTCTGGCTACACCTTC. Protein sequence: CATSRAGTSGYTF.

The chain employs TRBV30 and TRBJ2-5; D might be TRBD1 or TRBD2, each matching 5 bases. From germline, CDR1 is GTSNPN and CDR2 SVGIG (reference sequence). CDR3 length: 15 residues. Trimming removed 0 bases from V and 2 bases from J, with 13 bases in between. In DNA form, the CDR3 reads TGTGCCTGGAGTGTCTTGGGGACGCCACAAGAGACCCAGTACTTC. It specifies CAWSVLGTPQETQYF.

There are a few counts of this clone. The chain has TRBV7-3 and TRBJ2-7; 7 nucleotides line up with TRBD1. Germline V gene data show CDR1 as SGHTA and CDR2 as FQGTGA. V shed 5 bases, J shed 2 bases, and the junction held 9 bases outside the gene matches. This CDR3 spans 15 amino acids. The CDR3 loop is CASSLSSGTAYEQYF. The CDR3 nucleotides read TGTGCCAGCAGCCTGTCTTCCGGGACAGCCTACGAGCAGTACTTC.